The 12 T cell receptor beta chains presented below share a single source sample, sequenced in a study of T cell responses to AZD1222 COVID-19 vaccine. This table comes from immunoSEQ multiplex PCR, and its TCRdb copy is limited to in-frame clones, with some not included. The profile covers roughly 96,000 clones, with 88% appearing a single time and 9.5% to 13% taken by the ten largest. The sequencing used peripheral blood, collected 28 days after the second AZD1222 dose. The receptor set was obtained from an adult who received the AZD1222 COVID-19 vaccine.

The chain joins TRBV6-5 to TRBJ1-5; D not resolved. Trimming took off 5 bases at V and 4 bases at J, with 12 bases between the two ends. Germline CDR1 is MNHEY and CDR2 is SVGAGI. The CDR3 loop spans 14 amino acids. DNA of the CDR3: TGTGCCAGCAGTCCGAACGGTGGGAATCAGCCCCAGCATTTT. Its protein product is CASSPNGGNQPQHF.

In its sample, this clone was seen once. The V gene is TRBV27, the J gene TRBJ2-1; D not resolved. CDR3 length: 12 amino acids. Germline CDR1 is MNHEY and CDR2 is SMNVEV (reference sequence). The V end lost 4 bases, the J end lost 6 bases, and 7 bases lay between the germline ends. CDR3 amino acids: CASSYLGNEQFF. CDR3 bases: TGTGCCAGCAGTTACTTGGGCAATGAGCAGTTCTTC.

The rearrangement uses TRBV4-1 and TRBJ1-4, with 7 bases aligning to TRBD1. Germline V gene data show CDR1 as MGHRA and CDR2 as YSYEKL. Losses at the gene ends were 3 bases for V and 3 bases for J; bases not matched to a gene: 7. The CDR3 sequence is 16 residues long. The CDR3 protein is CASSQRDGQANEKLFF. CDR3 DNA: TGCGCCAGCAGCCAGAGGGATGGACAGGCTAATGAAAAACTGTTTTTT.

V gene TRBV7-2 combines with J gene TRBJ2-7; the match to TRBD1 covers 8 bases. Unmatched junction bases numbered 6, after V lost 5 bases and J lost 6 bases. CDR1 is SGHTA, CDR2 FQGNSA, per germline. This CDR3 has 13 residues. The CDR3 loop reads CASSQGAQGEQYF. CDR3 DNA: TGTGCCAGCAGCCAGGGGGCGCAGGGCGAGCAGTACTTC.

The chain employs TRBV27 and TRBJ1-4; weak D call: TRBD1 (5 bases). Trimming took off 9 bases at V and 6 bases at J, with 14 bases between the two ends. CDR1 is MNHEY, CDR2 SMNVEV, per germline (reference sequence). The CDR3 totals 13 residues. CDR3 bases: TGTGCCAGTCGGATCGGGGCAGATGAAAAACTGTTTTTT. It specifies CASRIGADEKLFF.

V gene TRBV18 combines with J gene TRBJ1-2, with D unresolved. This CDR3 has 13 residues. V was trimmed by 0 bases and J by 4 bases, leaving 6 bases between them. The germline V gene encodes CDR1 KGHSH and CDR2 LQKENI. The CDR3 sequence: CASSPPGSYGYTF. Here the CDR3 DNA reads TGTGCCAGCTCACCACCTGGATCCTATGGCTACACCTTC.

This clone was seen just once. CDR3 amino acids: CASSLEAAYGYTF. CDR3 nucleotide sequence: TGTGCCAGCAGCTTGGAGGCAGCCTATGGCTACACCTTC. The rearrangement joins TRBV5-5 to TRBJ1-2, with no clear D. Trimming cost V 0 bases and J 4 bases, with 7 bases left between them. CDR1 is SGHKS, CDR2 YYEKEE, per germline (reference sequence). The CDR3 has 13 residues.

This chain joins TRBV12-5 and TRBJ1-3; no firm D call. V was cut by 3 bases and J by 4 bases, with 10 bases left in between. The CDR3 contains 14 residues. The V gene's germline CDR1 is LGHNT and CDR2 FRNRAP. CDR3 sequence reads: CASGFSGSGNTIYF. CDR3 coding DNA: TGTGCTAGTGGTTTTTCGGGATCAGGAAACACCATATATTTT.

This sequence joins TRBV30 and TRBJ2-2; 15 nucleotides match TRBD2. The junction had 9 bases not matched to a gene; V was cut back by 1 base and J by 3 bases. The CDR3 covers 19 residues. Looked up from germline, CDR1 is GTSNPN and CDR2 is SVGIG (reference sequence). Here the CDR3 reads CAWSGGGLAGGLYTGELFF. The DNA of the CDR3 is TGTGCCTGGAGTGGTGGCGGACTAGCGGGGGGGCTTTACACCGGGGAGCTGTTTTTT.

J is TRBJ1-1 and V is TRBV4-2; D gene uncertain. Trimming left V 0 bases short and J 5 bases short, with 10 bases between. Looked up from germline, CDR1 is LGHNA and CDR2 is YNFKEQ. The CDR3 length is 14 residues. CDR3 bases: TGTGCCAGCAGCCAAGATTGGGAGGAAACTGAAGCTTTCTTT. Translating gives CASSQDWEETEAFF.

This chain links TRBV6-5 with TRBJ2-1; 11 bases match TRBD2. V shed 4 bases and J 6 bases; nucleotides not matched to a gene: 8. Germline CDR1 and CDR2: MNHEY and SVGAGI. The CDR3 runs 16 residues. The CDR3 DNA follows: TGTGCCAGCAGTTCGGATCGACTAGCGGGGTCCAATGAGCAGTTCTTC. Its protein is CASSSDRLAGSNEQFF.

This rearrangement joins TRBV11-2 to TRBJ2-5, with 11 bases lining up with TRBD1. This CDR3 comprises 17 residues. After removal of 1 base from V and 5 bases from J, the junction contained 9 bases not matched to a gene. Germline CDR1 is SGHAT and CDR2 is FQNNGV. CDR3 DNA: TGTGCCAGCAGCTTAGCCCGAGGACAGGGGGCCGCGGAGACCCAGTACTTC. This translates into CASSLARGQGAAETQYF.